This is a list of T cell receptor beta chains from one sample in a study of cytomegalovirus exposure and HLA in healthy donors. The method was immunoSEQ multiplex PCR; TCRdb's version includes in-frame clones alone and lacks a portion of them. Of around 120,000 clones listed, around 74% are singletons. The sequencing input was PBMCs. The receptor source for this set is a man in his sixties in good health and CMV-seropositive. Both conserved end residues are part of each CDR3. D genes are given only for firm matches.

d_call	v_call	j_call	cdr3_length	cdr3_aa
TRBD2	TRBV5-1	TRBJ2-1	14	CASSSAGVDNEQFF
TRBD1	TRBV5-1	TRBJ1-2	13	CASSLDRGYGYTF
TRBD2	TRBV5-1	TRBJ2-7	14	CASIKDGGAYEQYF
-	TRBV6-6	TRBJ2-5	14	CASSYGESLVRQYF
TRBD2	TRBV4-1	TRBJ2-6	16	CASSLGGGAGANVLTF
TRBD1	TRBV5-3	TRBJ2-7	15	CARSLVGTETYEQYF
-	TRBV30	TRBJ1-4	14	CAWSRTGRGEKLFF
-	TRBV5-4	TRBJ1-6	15	CASSMSGIYNSPLHF
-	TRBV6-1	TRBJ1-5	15	CASSPGGGSNQPQHF
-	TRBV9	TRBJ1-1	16	CASSAELAIRSTEAFF
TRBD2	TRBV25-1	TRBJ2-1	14	CASSREGIRNEQFF
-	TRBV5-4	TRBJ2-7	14	CASSSGLSSYEQYF
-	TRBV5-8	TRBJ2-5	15	CASSSGLGTQETQYF
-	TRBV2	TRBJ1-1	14	CASTVGHMNTEAFF
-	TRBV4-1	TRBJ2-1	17	CASSLRVGRGSYNEQFF
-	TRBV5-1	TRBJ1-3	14	CASSVGGPGNTIYF
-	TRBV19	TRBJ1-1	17	CASSVTGTRGGNTEAFF
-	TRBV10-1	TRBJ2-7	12	CASSPGGYEQYF
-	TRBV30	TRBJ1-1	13	CAWRVAGKTKAFF
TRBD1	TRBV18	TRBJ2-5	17	CASSPRGSGGAGETQYF
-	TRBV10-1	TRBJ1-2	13	CASSSQANYGYTF
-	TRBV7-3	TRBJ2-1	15	CASSLFSLAYNEQFF
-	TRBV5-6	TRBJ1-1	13	CASSLGGNTEAFF
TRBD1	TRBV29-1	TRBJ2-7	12	CSVPGQAYEQYF
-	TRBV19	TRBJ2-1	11	CATSSYNEQFF
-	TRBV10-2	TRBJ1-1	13	CASRVGPNTEAFF
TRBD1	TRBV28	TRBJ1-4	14	CASSSRDSYEKLFF
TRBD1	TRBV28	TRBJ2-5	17	CASSTIWTGEVQETQYF
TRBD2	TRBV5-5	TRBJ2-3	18	CASSSGLAGGPSTDTQYF
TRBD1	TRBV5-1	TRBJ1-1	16	CASRPDRGGMNTEAFF
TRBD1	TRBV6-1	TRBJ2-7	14	CASSLGQGPYEQYF
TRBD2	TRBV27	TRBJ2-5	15	CASSLKLAGLHEQYF
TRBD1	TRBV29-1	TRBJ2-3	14	CSVELSDREDTQYF
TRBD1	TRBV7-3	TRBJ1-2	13	CASSLMGQIEHTF
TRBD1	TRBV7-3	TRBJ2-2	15	CASSLRTGRTGELFF
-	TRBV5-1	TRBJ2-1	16	CASSLEGEAYYNEQFF
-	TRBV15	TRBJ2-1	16	CATSSTRGESYNEQFF
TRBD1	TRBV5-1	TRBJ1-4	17	CASSSRGQTATNEKLFF
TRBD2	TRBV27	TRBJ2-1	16	CASSLSRTSGAGEQFF
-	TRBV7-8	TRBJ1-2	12	CASSSHAYGYTF
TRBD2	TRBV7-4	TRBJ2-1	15	CASSASGGSYNEQFF
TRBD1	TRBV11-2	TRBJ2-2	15	CASSWTGGNTGELFF
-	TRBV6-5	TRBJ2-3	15	CASSTGGLSTDTQYF
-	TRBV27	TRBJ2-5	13	CASSFNPQETQYF
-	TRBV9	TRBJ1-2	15	CASSGVERGGYGYTF
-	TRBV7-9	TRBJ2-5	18	CASSPGGEWGPPKETQYF
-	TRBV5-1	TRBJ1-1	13	CASSWAGDTEAFF
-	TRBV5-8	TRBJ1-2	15	CASSSPDRKHYGYTF